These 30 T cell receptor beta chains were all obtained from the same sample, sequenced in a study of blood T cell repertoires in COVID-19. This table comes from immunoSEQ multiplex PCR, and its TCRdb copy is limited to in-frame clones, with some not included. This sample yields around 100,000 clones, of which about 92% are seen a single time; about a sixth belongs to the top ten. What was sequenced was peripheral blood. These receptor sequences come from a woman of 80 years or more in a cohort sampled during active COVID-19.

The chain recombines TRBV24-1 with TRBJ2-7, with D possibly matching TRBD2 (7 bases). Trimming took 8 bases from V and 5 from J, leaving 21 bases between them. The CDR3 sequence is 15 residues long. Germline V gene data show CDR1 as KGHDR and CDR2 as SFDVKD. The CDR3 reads CATTIGGPSPNEQYF. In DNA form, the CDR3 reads TGTGCCACCACGATCGGGGGGCCCTCCCCTAACGAGCAGTACTTC.

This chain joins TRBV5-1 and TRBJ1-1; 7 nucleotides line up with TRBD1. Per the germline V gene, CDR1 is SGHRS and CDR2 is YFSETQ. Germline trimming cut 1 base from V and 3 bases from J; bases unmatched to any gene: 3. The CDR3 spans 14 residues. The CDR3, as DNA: TGCGCCAGCAGCTTGTTACAGGGGTACACTGAAGCTTTCTTT. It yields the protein CASSLLQGYTEAFF.

CDR3 amino acids: CASAGQILGEQYF. The DNA of the CDR3 is TGTGCCAGCGCGGGACAGATCCTAGGCGAGCAGTACTTC. The V and J genes are TRBV19 and TRBJ2-7; perhaps TRBD1 as D (7 bases). This CDR3 contains 13 residues. The germline gives CDR1 LNHDA, CDR2 SQIVND (reference sequence). Trimming cost V 9 bases and J 6 bases, with 18 bases left between them.

The CDR3 sequence: CASSPGIQGSGNSNQPQHF. CDR3 DNA sequence: TGTGCCAGCTCACCAGGGATACAGGGCTCTGGAAATAGCAATCAGCCCCAGCATTTT. J is TRBJ1-5 and V is TRBV18; tentative D call: TRBD1 (6 bases). V was cut by 2 bases and J by 0 bases, with 20 bases left in between. This CDR3 comprises 19 residues. Germline V gene data show CDR1 as KGHSH and CDR2 as LQKENI.

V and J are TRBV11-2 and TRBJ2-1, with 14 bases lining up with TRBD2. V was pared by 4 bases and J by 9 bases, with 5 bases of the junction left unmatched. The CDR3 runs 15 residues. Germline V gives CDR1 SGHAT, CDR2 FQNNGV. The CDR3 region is CASSSLTSGGAEQFF. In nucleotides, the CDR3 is TGTGCCAGCAGCTCCTTGACTAGCGGGGGGGCTGAGCAGTTCTTC. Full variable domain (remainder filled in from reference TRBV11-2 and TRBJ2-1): EAGVAQSPRYKIIEKRQSVAFWCNPISGHATLYWYQQILGQGPKLLIQFQNNGVVDDSQLPKDRFSAERLKGVDSTLKIQPAKLEDSAVYLCASSSLTSGGAEQFFGPGTRLTVL.

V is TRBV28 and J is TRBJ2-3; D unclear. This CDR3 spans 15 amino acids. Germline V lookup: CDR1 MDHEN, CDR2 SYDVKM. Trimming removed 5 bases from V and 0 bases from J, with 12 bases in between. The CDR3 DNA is TGTGCCAGCAGTCCACTCTTCGGTAGCACAGATACGCAGTATTTT. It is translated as CASSPLFGSTDTQYF.

The CDR3 DNA reads TGCGCCAGCAGCTTCGAGGGGGTGACTAATGAGCAGTTCTTC. It translates to CASSFEGVTNEQFF. This sequence joins TRBV5-1 and TRBJ2-1; D is perhaps TRBD1 (6 bases). Trimming cost V 2 bases and J 7 bases, with 13 bases left between them. Germline V CDR1 and CDR2: SGHRS, YFSETQ. The CDR3 is 14 amino acids.

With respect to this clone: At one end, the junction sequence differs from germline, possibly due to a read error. CDR3: CASSLPGTGDGYTF. DNA for the CDR3: TGTGCCAGCAGCTTGCCAGGGACAGGGGATGGTTACACCTTC. V and J are TRBV5-4 and TRBJ1-2; 10 bases agree with TRBD1. Germline V gene sequence: CDR1 SGHNT, CDR2 YYREEE (reference sequence). CDR3 size: 14 residues.

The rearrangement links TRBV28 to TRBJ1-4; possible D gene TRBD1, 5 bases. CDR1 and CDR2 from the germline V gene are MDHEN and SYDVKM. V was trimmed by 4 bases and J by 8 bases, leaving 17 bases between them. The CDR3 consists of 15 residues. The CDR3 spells CASSSLLQGKEKLFF. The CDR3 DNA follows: TGTGCCAGCAGTTCCTTACTTCAGGGAAAGGAAAAACTGTTTTTT.

This CDR3 reads CASSSPSSGANVLTF. The CDR3 DNA follows: TGTGCCAGCAGTTCCCCTTCCTCTGGGGCCAACGTCCTGACTTTC. V is TRBV27 and J is TRBJ2-6, with D uncertain. CDR1 MNHEY and CDR2 SMNVEV come from the germline V gene (reference sequence). The V end was cut by 4 bases, the J end by 0 bases, with 7 bases between. This CDR3 is built from 15 residues. The variable domain in full, with the rest retrieved from reference TRBV27 and TRBJ2-6, is EAQVTQNPRYLITVTGKKLTVTCSQNMNHEYMSWYRQDPGLGLRQIYYSMNVEVTDKGDVPEGYKVSRKEKRNFPLILESPSPNQTSLYFCASSSPSSGANVLTFGAGSRLTVL.

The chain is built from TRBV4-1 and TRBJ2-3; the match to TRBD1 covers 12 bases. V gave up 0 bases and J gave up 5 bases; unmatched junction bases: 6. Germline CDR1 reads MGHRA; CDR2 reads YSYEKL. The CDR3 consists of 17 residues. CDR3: CASSQDAGQGAIDTQYF. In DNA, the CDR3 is TGCGCCAGCAGCCAAGACGCGGGACAGGGGGCAATAGATACGCAGTATTTT.

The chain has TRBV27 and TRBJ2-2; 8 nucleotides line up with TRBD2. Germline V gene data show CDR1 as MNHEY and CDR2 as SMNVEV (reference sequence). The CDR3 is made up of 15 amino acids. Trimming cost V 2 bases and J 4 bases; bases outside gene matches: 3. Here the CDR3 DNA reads TGTGCCAGCAGTTTAACCGGGAGGGCCACCGGGGAGCTGTTTTTT. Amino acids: CASSLTGRATGELFF.

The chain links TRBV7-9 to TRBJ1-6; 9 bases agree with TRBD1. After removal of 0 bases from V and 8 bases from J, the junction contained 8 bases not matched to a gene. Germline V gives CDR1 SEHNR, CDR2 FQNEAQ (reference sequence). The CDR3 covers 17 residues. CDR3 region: CASSLAEWTGVHSPLHF. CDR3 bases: TGTGCCAGCAGCTTAGCTGAATGGACAGGGGTACATTCACCCCTCCACTTT. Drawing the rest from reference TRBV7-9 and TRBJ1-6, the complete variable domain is DTGVSQNPRHKITKRGQNVTFRCDPISEHNRLYWYRQTLGQGPEFLTYFQNEAQLEKSRLLSDRFSAERPKGSFSTLEIQRTEQGDSAMYLCASSLAEWTGVHSPLHFGNGTRLTVT.

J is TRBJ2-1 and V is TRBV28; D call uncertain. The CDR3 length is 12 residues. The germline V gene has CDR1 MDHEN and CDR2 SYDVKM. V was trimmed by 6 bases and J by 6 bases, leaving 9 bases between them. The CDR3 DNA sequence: TGTGCCAGCAGCCCTCCACTCAATGAGCAGTTCTTC. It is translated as CASSPPLNEQFF.

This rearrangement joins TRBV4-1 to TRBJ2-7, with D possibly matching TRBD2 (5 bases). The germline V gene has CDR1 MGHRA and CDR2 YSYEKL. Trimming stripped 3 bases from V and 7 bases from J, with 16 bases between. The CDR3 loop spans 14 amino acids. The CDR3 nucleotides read TGCGCCAGCAGCCAGACGTCCTTCTCGGGGGAGCAGTACTTC. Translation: CASSQTSFSGEQYF.

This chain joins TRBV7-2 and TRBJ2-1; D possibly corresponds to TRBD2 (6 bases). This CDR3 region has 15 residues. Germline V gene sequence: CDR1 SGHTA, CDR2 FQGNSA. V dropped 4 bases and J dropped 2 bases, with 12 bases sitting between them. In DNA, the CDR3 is TGTGCCAGCAGCTCGGAGGGGTACACCTACAATGAGCAGTTCTTC. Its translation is CASSSEGYTYNEQFF.

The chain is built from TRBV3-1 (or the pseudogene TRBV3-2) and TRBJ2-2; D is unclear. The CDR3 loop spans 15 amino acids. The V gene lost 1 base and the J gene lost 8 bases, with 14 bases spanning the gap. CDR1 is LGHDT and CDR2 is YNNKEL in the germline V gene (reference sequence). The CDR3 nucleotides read TGTGCCAGCAGCCAAGTGGCAGTACGCGGTGGGGAGCTGTTTTTT. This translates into CASSQVAVRGGELFF.

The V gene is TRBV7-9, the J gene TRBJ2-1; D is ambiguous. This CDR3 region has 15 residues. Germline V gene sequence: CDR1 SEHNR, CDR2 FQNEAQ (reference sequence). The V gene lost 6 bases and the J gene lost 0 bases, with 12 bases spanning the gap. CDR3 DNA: TGTGCCAGCAGTTATACTCTCACCTCCTACAATGAGCAGTTCTTC. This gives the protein CASSYTLTSYNEQFF. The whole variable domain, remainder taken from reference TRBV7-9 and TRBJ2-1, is DTGVSQNPRHKITKRGQNVTFRCDPISEHNRLYWYRQTLGQGPEFLTYFQNEAQLEKSRLLSDRFSAERPKGSFSTLEIQRTEQGDSAMYLCASSYTLTSYNEQFFGPGTRLTVL.

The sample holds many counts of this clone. The CDR3 spells CASSLQAGLTYGYTF. The CDR3 DNA reads TGTGCCAGCAGTTTACAAGCAGGGCTGACCTATGGCTACACCTTC. The gene calls are TRBV28 and TRBJ1-2, with a tentative D call TRBD1 (5 bases). Trimming removed 2 bases from V and 4 bases from J, with 14 bases in between. The CDR3 runs to 15 residues. Germline V gene lookup returns CDR1 MDHEN and CDR2 SYDVKM.

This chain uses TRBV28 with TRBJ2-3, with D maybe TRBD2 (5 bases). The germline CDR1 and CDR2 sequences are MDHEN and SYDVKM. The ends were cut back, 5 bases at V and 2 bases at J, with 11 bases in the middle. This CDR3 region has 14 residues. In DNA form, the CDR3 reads TGTGCCAGCAGTGATGCGGGTGTCACAGATACGCAGTATTTT. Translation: CASSDAGVTDTQYF.

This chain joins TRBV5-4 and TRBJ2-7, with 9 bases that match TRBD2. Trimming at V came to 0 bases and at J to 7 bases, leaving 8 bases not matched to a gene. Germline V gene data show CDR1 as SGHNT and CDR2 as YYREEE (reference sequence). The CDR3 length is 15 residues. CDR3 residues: CASSLGPGLAGEQYF. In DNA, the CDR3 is TGTGCCAGCAGCTTGGGCCCGGGACTAGCAGGGGAGCAGTACTTC.

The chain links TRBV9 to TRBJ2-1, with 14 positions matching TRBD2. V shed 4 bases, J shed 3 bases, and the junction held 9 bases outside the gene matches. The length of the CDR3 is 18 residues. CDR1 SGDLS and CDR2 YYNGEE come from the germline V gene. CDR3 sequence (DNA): TGTGCCAGCAGCACCGGACTAGCGGGAGGACCTTACTACAATGAGCAGTTCTTC. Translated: CASSTGLAGGPYYNEQFF.

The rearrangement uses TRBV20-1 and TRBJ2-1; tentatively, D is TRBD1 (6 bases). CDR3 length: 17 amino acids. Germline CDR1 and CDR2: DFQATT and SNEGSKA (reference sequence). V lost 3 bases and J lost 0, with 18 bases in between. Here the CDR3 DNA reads TGCAGTGCTAGTTACCCTACAGGGCCGAGCTCCTACAATGAGCAGTTCTTC. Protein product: CSASYPTGPSSYNEQFF.

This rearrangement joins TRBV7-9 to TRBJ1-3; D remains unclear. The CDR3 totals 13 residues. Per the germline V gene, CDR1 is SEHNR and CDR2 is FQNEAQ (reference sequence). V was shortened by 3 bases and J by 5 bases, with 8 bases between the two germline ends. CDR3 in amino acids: CASSLSNRNTIYF. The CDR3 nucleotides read TGTGCCAGCAGCTTGTCGAACAGAAACACCATATATTTT. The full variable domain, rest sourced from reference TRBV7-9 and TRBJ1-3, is DTGVSQNPRHKITKRGQNVTFRCDPISEHNRLYWYRQTLGQGPEFLTYFQNEAQLEKSRLLSDRFSAERPKGSFSTLEIQRTEQGDSAMYLCASSLSNRNTIYFGEGSWLTVV.

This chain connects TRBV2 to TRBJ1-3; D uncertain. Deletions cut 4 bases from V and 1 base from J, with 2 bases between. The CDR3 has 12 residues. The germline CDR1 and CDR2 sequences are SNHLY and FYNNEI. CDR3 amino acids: CASSASGNTIYF. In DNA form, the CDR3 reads TGTGCCAGCAGTGCATCTGGAAACACCATATATTTT.

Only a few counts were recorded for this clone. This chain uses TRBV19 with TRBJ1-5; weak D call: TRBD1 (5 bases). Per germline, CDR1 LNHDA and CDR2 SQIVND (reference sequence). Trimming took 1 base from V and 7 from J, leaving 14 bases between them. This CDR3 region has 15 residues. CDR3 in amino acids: CASSIGRQIPQPQHF. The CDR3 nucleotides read TGTGCCAGTAGTATAGGTCGACAGATACCCCAGCCCCAGCATTTT.

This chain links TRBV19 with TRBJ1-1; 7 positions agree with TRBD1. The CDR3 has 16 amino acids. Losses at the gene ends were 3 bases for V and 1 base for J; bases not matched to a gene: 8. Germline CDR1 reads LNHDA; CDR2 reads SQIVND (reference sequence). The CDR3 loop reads CASSIQGGIRNTEAFF. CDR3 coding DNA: TGTGCCAGTAGTATTCAAGGGGGCATACGGAACACTGAAGCTTTCTTT.

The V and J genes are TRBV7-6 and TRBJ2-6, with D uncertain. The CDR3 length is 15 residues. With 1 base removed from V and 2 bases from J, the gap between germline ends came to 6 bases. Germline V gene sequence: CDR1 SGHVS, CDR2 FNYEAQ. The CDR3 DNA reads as TGTGCCAGCAGCTTAGGGCTTGCTGGGGCCAACGTCCTGACTTTC. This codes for CASSLGLAGANVLTF. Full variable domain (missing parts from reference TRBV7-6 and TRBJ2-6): GAGVSQSPRYKVTKRGQDVALRCDPISGHVSLYWYRQALGQGPEFLTYFNYEAQQDKSGLPNDRFSAERPEGSISTLTIQRTEQRDSAMYRCASSLGLAGANVLTFGAGSRLTVL.

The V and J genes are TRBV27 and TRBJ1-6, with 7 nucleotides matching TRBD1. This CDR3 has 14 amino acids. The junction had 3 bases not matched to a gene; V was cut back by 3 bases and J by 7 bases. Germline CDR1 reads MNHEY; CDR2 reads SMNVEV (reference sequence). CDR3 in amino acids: CASSFGTENSPLHF. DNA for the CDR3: TGTGCCAGCAGTTTCGGGACAGAAAATTCACCCCTCCACTTT.

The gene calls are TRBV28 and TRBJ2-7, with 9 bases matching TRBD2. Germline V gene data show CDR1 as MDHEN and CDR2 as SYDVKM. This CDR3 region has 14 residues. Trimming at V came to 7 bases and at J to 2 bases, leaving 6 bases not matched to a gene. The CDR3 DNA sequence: TGTGCCAGCACCGGGACTAGCACGACCTACGAGCAGTACTTC. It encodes CASTGTSTTYEQYF.